This T cell receptor beta chain was captured in a study of T-cell memory formation after mild COVID-19 (TCRdb year 2021). With regard to the full study: TCR sequence clusters from the two donors were largely donor specific. Longitudinal TCRalpha and TCRbeta repertoire sequencing tracked T-cell clones expanding and contracting after mild COVID-19 in a couple of donors. The cohort comprised two young, previously healthy adult volunteers, one female and one male. Study-wide conclusions, independent of this receptor: SARS-CoV-2 specificity was not confirmed for the second-wave clones peaking on day 37. Clones that contracted from day 15 to 85 showed balanced CD4/CD8 phenotypes, whereas a second wave of clones that expanded from day 15 to 37 leaned towards CD4+. Contracting CD4+ clones were located mainly in the CM and EM memory subsets, whereas CD8+ clones were found to be enriched in EMRA. The study included only a couple of mild cases, and larger cohorts that include severe cases with pre-infection samples were judged to be necessary. Some responding clones were detected in pre-infection memory, which suggested that pre-existing cross-reactive memory T cells had joined the SARS-CoV-2 response.

The reads were generated on an Illumina NovaSeq 6000. TCRalpha and TCRbeta cDNA libraries were built by 5'RACE with constant-segment primers, adding sample barcodes and unique molecular identifiers. Trizol reagent was used to extract RNA from every sample. Libraries were amplified in two PCR steps, with a second sample barcode and Illumina TruSeq adapters added in the second step. Sequencing of libraries was performed on an Illumina NovaSeq with 2 x 150 bp paired-end reads. In the original analysis: The reads were demultiplexed and collapsed into UMI-guided consensus sequences using migec v1.2.7. Using mixcr v2.1.11, the UMI consensuses were aligned to TRA and TRB V and J templates and assembled into clonotypes. A clonotype was counted as expanded or contracted only when both edgeR and NoisET called the clonotype significant, with the noise models trained on biological replicates. edgeR calls used a false discovery rate-adjusted p below 0.01 and a log2 fold-change threshold of 1. As an exploratory analysis of dynamics, max-normalized trajectories of the 1000 most abundant clonotypes were examined with PCA combined with hierarchical clustering. The CD4 or CD8 phenotype of responding clones was assigned using the separately sequenced CD4+ and CD8+ repertoires. TCRdb took the public reads, trimmed them with fastp at Q25, ran MiXCR for clone calling and kept in-frame beta chains. Every entry covers one CDR3 protein and lists the most common genes and DNA from its rows. The V and J calls and clone size come from TCRdb's table, not from the authors' own analysis. The sample contains around 530,000 distinct CDR3 sequences, less than 25% of them found a single time. Of the sample, about 8.7% is held by the ten largest clones.

On this clonotype itself: This clone's antigen is unknown. No much larger clone exists at a distance of one base, and base qualities are not known.

Trimming accounts for 6 bases at V and 1 base at J, while the number of junction bases matched to no gene is 6. Its CDR3 holds 16 amino acids, cysteine through phenylalanine. CDR3 DNA only is kept here, 48 bases in frame from base 1. Based on the germline V gene, the CDR1 and CDR2 sequences are ENHRY and SYGVKD. PBMCs were isolated by Ficoll-Paque density gradient centrifugation. The source of this sequence is an adult woman who had mild COVID-19 (a few samples of this study predate the infection). The sample titles of this study are shuffled in the database, so cell type and time point are left out; the donor was told from shared clones. The chain is made from TRBV10-3 and TRBJ2-3; the junction holds 11 bases that match TRBD2. The sample taken for sequencing was PBMCs or a T cell subset sorted from them (not recorded which). The sequenced DNA: TGTGCCATCAGCACTACTAGCGGGGGAGGCACAGATACGCAGTATTTT. Its translation is CAISTTSGGGTDTQYF.